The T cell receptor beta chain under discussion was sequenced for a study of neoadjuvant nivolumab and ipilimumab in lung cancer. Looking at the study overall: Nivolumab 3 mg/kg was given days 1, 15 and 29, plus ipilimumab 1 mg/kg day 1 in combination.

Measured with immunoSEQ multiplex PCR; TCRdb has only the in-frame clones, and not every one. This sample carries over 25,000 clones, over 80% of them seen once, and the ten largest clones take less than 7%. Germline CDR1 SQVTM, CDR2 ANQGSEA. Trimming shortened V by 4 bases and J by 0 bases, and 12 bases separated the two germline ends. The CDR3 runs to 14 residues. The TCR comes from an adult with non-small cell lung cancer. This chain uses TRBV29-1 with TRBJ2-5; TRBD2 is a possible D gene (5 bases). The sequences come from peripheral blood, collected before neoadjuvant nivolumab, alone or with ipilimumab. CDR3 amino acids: CSVGRSGNQETQYF. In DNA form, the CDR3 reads TGCAGCGTTGGGAGGTCCGGGAACCAAGAGACCCAGTACTTC.